Listed here are 9 T cell receptor beta chains from one sample, sequenced in a study of T cells in Graves' hyperthyroidism and ophthalmopathy. RNA transcripts were the template for amplifying TCR beta CDR3 regions. TCR CDR3 regions were first amplified by RT-PCR with HTBI primers. Each CDR3 protein gets one entry after TCRdb re-called the multiplex PCR reads with MiXCR. Among around 700,000 distinct CDR3 sequences, 30% to 40% were seen once, and the ten largest hold around 31%. Sequencing was done on a sample of blood. These receptors all stem from a woman in her thirties or forties with Graves' hyperthyroidism.

This clonotype has just a few counts. The rearrangement links TRBV6-5 to TRBJ2-7; D gene unclear. Trimming took 5 bases from V and 3 from J, leaving 8 bases between them. Germline CDR1 reads MNHEY; CDR2 reads SVGAGI. This CDR3 contains 12 residues. This CDR3 reads CASSNNDYEQYF. CDR3 bases: TGTGCCAGCAGTAACAATGACTACGAGCAGTACTTC.

The chain joins TRBV11-2 to TRBJ2-5; 9 nucleotides match TRBD2. CDR1 is SGHAT and CDR2 is FQNNGV in the germline V gene. The V segment lost 2 bases and the J segment 6 bases; nucleotides outside the gene matches: 19. CDR3 length: 19 amino acids. CDR3 coding DNA: TGTGCCAGCAGCTTACTTCGACTAGCGGAAGGCTTCGGCGGGAAGACCCAGTACTTC. Translation gives CASSLLRLAEGFGGKTQYF.

The chain uses TRBV6-5 and TRBJ2-2, with TRBD1 matching 8 bases. In germline, CDR1 is MNHEY, CDR2 SVGAGI. V gave up 5 bases and J gave up 15 bases; unmatched junction bases: 8. CDR3 length: 12 amino acids. This chain's CDR3 is CASSEGTGSVFF. Written as DNA, the CDR3 is TGTGCCAGCAGTGAGGGGACAGGTTCGGTGTTTTTT.

There are a few counts of this clonotype. The chain uses TRBV20-1 and TRBJ2-5, with TRBD1 matching over 9 bases. CDR1 and CDR2 (germline): DFQATT, SNEGSKA (reference sequence). The V gene end was trimmed by 5 bases and the J gene end by 1 base; junction bases not matched to a gene: 2. The CDR3 runs 13 residues. Here the CDR3 DNA reads TGCAGTGCTTACAGGGGGCTCCAAGAGACCCAGTACTTC. It translates to CSAYRGLQETQYF.

The gene calls are TRBV5-6 and TRBJ2-2; 8 bases fit TRBD2. CDR1 and CDR2 from the germline V gene are SGHDT and YYEEEE. This CDR3 region has 17 residues. Trimming took 0 bases from V and 6 from J; bases not matched to a gene: 10. The CDR3 spells CASSLEAGGFDSGELFF. In DNA form, the CDR3 reads TGTGCCAGCAGCTTGGAGGCGGGGGGCTTTGACTCCGGGGAGCTGTTTTTT.

This clonotype was counted ten times or more. This sequence joins TRBV29-1 and TRBJ2-7; 9 bases align to TRBD1. This CDR3 contains 13 residues. Looked up from germline, CDR1 is SQVTM and CDR2 is ANQGSEA. Trimming removed 4 bases from V and 6 bases from J; junction bases left unmatched: 7. Here the CDR3 DNA reads TGCAGCGTTGCGGGACAGGGACCCCGCGAGCAGTACTTC. Encoded protein: CSVAGQGPREQYF.

This chain connects TRBV19 to TRBJ1-1; 12 positions agree with TRBD1. This CDR3 spans 14 amino acids. CDR1 and CDR2 (germline): LNHDA, SQIVND (reference sequence). Germline trimming cut 6 bases from V and 6 bases from J; bases unmatched to any gene: 5. CDR3 region: CASRGTGGASEAFF. The CDR3 nucleotides read TGTGCCAGTAGGGGGACAGGGGGCGCATCTGAAGCTTTCTTT.

V gene TRBV7-8 combines with J gene TRBJ1-5; 7 nucleotides align to TRBD1. V trimming: 5 bases; J trimming: 0 bases; junction bases outside the gene matches: 13. The CDR3 covers 18 residues. CDR1 SGHVS and CDR2 FQNEAQ come from the germline V gene. The CDR3 nucleotides are TGTGCCAGCAGCCAAGATGGTGCCCGGGACAGTAGCAATCAGCCCCAGCATTTT. It specifies CASSQDGARDSSNQPQHF.

The gene calls are TRBV9 and TRBJ2-5; D is perhaps TRBD2 (5 bases). The CDR3 length is 13 residues. The V end was cut by 3 bases, the J end by 9 bases, with 15 bases between. CDR1 is SGDLS, CDR2 YYNGEE, per germline. The CDR3 DNA is TGTGCCAGCAGCGAACGGGGTGATCAGCCCCAGTACTTC. This codes for CASSERGDQPQYF.